Listed here are 5 T cell receptor beta chains from one sample, sequenced in a study of cytomegalovirus exposure and HLA in healthy donors (dated by TCRdb to 2016 to 2017). The library was prepared using the immunoSEQ multiplex PCR assay. The multiplex PCR relied on a mix of 60 forward primers for TCR Vbeta segments and 13 reverse primers for TCR Jbeta segments. TCRdb's version of the immuneACCESS table is confined to in-frame rearrangements and falls short of the full clone set. An unresolved V gene accounts for under half of the shortfall where checked; the remainder is of unknown origin. This sample is represented by approximately 190,000 clones; 82% of them were singletons. Of the sample, roughly 0.8% is held by the ten largest clones. The sample was PBMCs. The receptors originated from a woman aged 18-35 years in good health and CMV-seronegative.

The chain joins TRBV7-9 to TRBJ1-4, with a tentative D call TRBD1 (5 bases). This CDR3 contains 13 residues. The germline V and J ends were trimmed by 2 bases and 8 bases, with 9 bases remaining between them. Germline CDR1 reads SEHNR; CDR2 reads FQNEAQ (reference sequence). DNA for the CDR3: TGTGCCAGCAGCTTACAGGGCCTCGAAAAACTGTTTTTT. Translation gives CASSLQGLEKLFF.

This rearrangement joins TRBV7-6 to TRBJ1-1; D is possibly TRBD1 (5 bases). The CDR3 runs 15 residues. Trimming pared 0 bases from V and 0 bases from J, leaving 8 bases between. Germline V gene data show CDR1 as SGHVS and CDR2 as FNYEAQ. The CDR3 coding sequence is TGTGCCAGCAGCTTAGCGTTGGACATGAACACTGAAGCTTTCTTT. Translated, it gives CASSLALDMNTEAFF.

The chain uses TRBV5-1 and TRBJ2-3; TRBD2 matches 8 bases. There are 15 residues in the CDR3. CDR1 and CDR2 (germline): SGHRS, YFSETQ. Losses at the gene ends were 6 bases for V and 1 base for J; bases not matched to a gene: 7. The CDR3 loop reads CASTHYSGGTDTQYF. CDR3 nucleotide sequence: TGCGCCAGCACCCACTATAGCGGGGGCACAGATACGCAGTATTTT.

The sample holds a few counts of this clone. This chain uses TRBV27 with TRBJ2-7; no firm D call. The V gene's germline CDR1 is MNHEY and CDR2 SMNVEV (reference sequence). This CDR3 region has 13 residues. V was trimmed by 0 bases and J by 5 bases, leaving 8 bases between them. CDR3 loop: CASSLSRLDEQYF. CDR3 bases: TGTGCCAGCAGTTTATCGAGGCTTGACGAGCAGTACTTC.

V and J are TRBV18 and TRBJ2-1; D ambiguous. Germline assignment: CDR1 KGHSH and CDR2 LQKENI. CDR3 length: 14 amino acids. The germline V and J ends were trimmed by 2 bases and 3 bases, with 8 bases remaining between them. The CDR3 nucleotides read TGTGCCAGCTCACCAGTCCCCTTCTACAATGAGCAGTTCTTC. Encoded protein: CASSPVPFYNEQFF.